Listed below are T cell receptor beta chains from one sample, sequenced in a study of T cells in Graves' hyperthyroidism and ophthalmopathy. TCRdb re-analysed the multiplex PCR reads in MiXCR, keeping a single row per CDR3 protein. The table has 500,000 to 750,000 distinct CDR3 sequences, 12% to 15% seen once. Sequenced material: blood. Receptors were obtained from a woman aged 18-29 years with Graves' ophthalmopathy. CDR3s include the opening cysteine and the closing phenylalanine or tryptophan. Each record gives: J gene, D gene, V gene, clone size, CDR3 protein, CDR3 DNA. D genes are given only for firm matches. Clone size is given for some rows only: seen once, a few or many times, or a class if the clone is expanded.

J: TRBJ2-3; D: .; V: TRBV18; size: many; CDR3: CASSPRAASTDTQYF; DNA: TGTGCCAGCTCACCACGGGCAGCTAGCACAGATACGCAGTATTTT
J: TRBJ2-5; D: .; V: TRBV28; size: many; CDR3: CASSDVRETQYF; DNA: TGTGCCAGCAGCGACGTACGGGAGACCCAGTACTTC
J: TRBJ2-3; D: TRBD2; V: TRBV13; size: .; CDR3: CASSHLGGLATLMGTDTQYF; DNA: TGTGCCAGCAGCCACCTGGGGGGACTAGCGACCTTGATGGGCACAGATACGCAGTATTTT
J: TRBJ2-5; D: TRBD2; V: TRBV7-2; size: many; CDR3: CASSPSLGWTSGTWERETQYF; DNA: TGTGCCAGCAGCCCCTCCCTTGGGTGGACTAGCGGGACCTGGGAGAGAGAGACCCAGTACTTC
J: TRBJ1-6; D: .; V: TRBV4-1; size: many; CDR3: CASSQDGGPYNSPLHF; DNA: TGCGCCAGCAGCCAAGACGGAGGACCCTATAATTCACCCCTCCACTTT
J: TRBJ2-3; D: TRBD2; V: TRBV20-1; size: many; CDR3: CSATDTGTSGIRSTDTQYF; DNA: TGCAGTGCTACAGACACCGGGACTAGCGGGATACGGAGCACAGATACGCAGTATTTT
J: TRBJ1-1; D: .; V: TRBV28; size: many; CDR3: CASSLPQGNTEAFF; DNA: TGTGCCAGCAGCTTACCCCAGGGTAACACTGAAGCTTTCTTT
J: TRBJ1-4; D: TRBD1; V: TRBV5-5; size: .; CDR3: CASTWTGGREKLFF; DNA: TGTGCCAGCACCTGGACAGGGGGTAGAGAAAAACTGTTTTTT
J: TRBJ2-3; D: .; V: TRBV9; size: many; CDR3: CASSVLVGGDTQYF; DNA: TGTGCCAGCAGCGTCCTAGTGGGCGGAGATACGCAGTATTTT
J: TRBJ2-5; D: TRBD1; V: TRBV12-3/TRBV12-4; size: many; CDR3: CASSPDREETQYF; DNA: TGTGCCAGCAGCCCCGACAGGGAAGAGACCCAGTACTTC
J: TRBJ2-7; D: TRBD2; V: TRBV12-3/TRBV12-4; size: many; CDR3: CASSLALGEGGFYEQYF; DNA: TGTGCCAGCAGTTTGGCCCTCGGGGAGGGCGGCTTCTACGAGCAGTACTTC
J: TRBJ1-6; D: TRBD1; V: TRBV19; size: .; CDR3: CASSIGTGNSPLHF; DNA: TGTGCCAGTAGTATCGGGACAGGAAATTCACCCCTCCACTTT
J: TRBJ1-5; D: TRBD1; V: TRBV24-1; size: many; CDR3: CATSDLHPGQGVKLFQPQHF; DNA: TGTGCCACCAGTGATTTGCACCCGGGACAGGGGGTTAAATTGTTTCAGCCCCAGCATTTT
J: TRBJ2-2; D: .; V: TRBV6-2/TRBV6-3; size: many; CDR3: CASGLLVVTGELFF; DNA: TGTGCCAGCGGTTTACTGGTTGTCACCGGGGAGCTGTTTTTT
J: TRBJ1-1; D: .; V: TRBV30; size: many; CDR3: CAWRFTHTTEAFF; DNA: TGTGCCTGGAGGTTTACACACACCACTGAAGCTTTCTTT
J: TRBJ1-1; D: TRBD1; V: TRBV12-5; size: few; CDR3: CASGLAGTGGLRHTEAFF; DNA: TGTGCTAGTGGTTTGGCCGGGACAGGGGGCTTGAGGCACACTGAAGCTTTCTTT
J: TRBJ2-3; D: TRBD2; V: TRBV7-8; size: many; CDR3: CASSTGTSGSSDTQYF; DNA: TGTGCCAGCAGCACCGGGACTAGCGGGAGTTCGGATACGCAGTATTTT
J: TRBJ2-1; D: TRBD2; V: TRBV20-1; size: .; CDR3: CSARGTSGSPGNEQFF; DNA: TGCAGTGCTAGGGGGACTAGCGGGAGTCCGGGCAATGAGCAGTTCTTC
J: TRBJ1-1; D: .; V: TRBV6-1; size: many; CDR3: CASSDPSAGPNTEAFF; DNA: TGTGCCAGCAGTGACCCATCGGCAGGCCCCAACACTGAAGCTTTCTTT
J: TRBJ2-7; D: .; V: TRBV11-3; size: many; CDR3: CASSFGHSIGDEQYF; DNA: TGTGCCAGCAGCTTTGGACACAGTATAGGCGACGAGCAGTACTTC
J: TRBJ2-3; D: TRBD2; V: TRBV7-3; size: many; CDR3: CASSGGLAGTTDTQYF; DNA: TGTGCCAGCAGCGGGGGACTAGCGGGCACCACAGATACGCAGTATTTT
J: TRBJ1-2; D: TRBD1; V: TRBV12-3/TRBV12-4; size: .; CDR3: CASSPGQGASYGYTF; DNA: TGTGCCAGCAGTCCGGGACAGGGGGCGTCTTATGGCTACACCTTC
J: TRBJ2-3; D: .; V: TRBV28; size: many; CDR3: CATSLATDTQYF; DNA: TGTGCCACCTCCCTGGCCACAGATACGCAGTATTTT
J: TRBJ1-2; D: .; V: TRBV12-3/TRBV12-4; size: many; CDR3: CASSPRPYGYTF; DNA: TGTGCCAGCAGTCCCCGCCCCTATGGCTACACCTTC
J: TRBJ2-5; D: .; V: TRBV7-2; size: many; CDR3: CASSRDYQETQYF; DNA: TGTGCCAGCAGCCGGGACTACCAAGAGACCCAGTACTTC
J: TRBJ2-1; D: TRBD2; V: TRBV7-2; size: many; CDR3: CASSSSGIREQFF; DNA: TGTGCCAGCAGCTCAAGCGGGATACGTGAGCAGTTCTTC
J: TRBJ1-1; D: .; V: TRBV28; size: many; CDR3: CASRTTNTEAFF; DNA: TGTGCCAGCAGAACGACCAACACTGAAGCTTTCTTT
J: TRBJ2-5; D: .; V: TRBV6-1; size: many; CDR3: CASSYNSGTQYF; DNA: TGTGCCAGCAGTTATAATTCGGGGACCCAGTACTTC
J: TRBJ1-2; D: .; V: TRBV6-2/TRBV6-3; size: .; CDR3: CASSYEVAGGYGYTF; DNA: TGTGCCAGCAGTTACGAGGTTGCGGGGGGCTATGGCTACACCTTC